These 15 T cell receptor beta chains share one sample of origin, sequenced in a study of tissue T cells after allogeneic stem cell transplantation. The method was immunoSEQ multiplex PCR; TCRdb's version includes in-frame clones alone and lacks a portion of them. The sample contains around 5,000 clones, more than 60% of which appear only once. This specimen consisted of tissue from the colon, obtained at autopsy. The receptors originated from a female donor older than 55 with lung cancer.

The CDR3 coding sequence is TGTGCCAGCAGCTTAGCGGGAGGGCAGTACAATGAGCAGTTCTTC. Encoded protein: CASSLAGGQYNEQFF. The genes are TRBV11-3 and TRBJ2-1, with 8 bases fitting TRBD2. Unmatched junction bases numbered 3, after V lost 1 base and J lost 4 bases. The CDR3 covers 15 residues. Germline assignment: CDR1 SGHNT and CDR2 YENEEA.

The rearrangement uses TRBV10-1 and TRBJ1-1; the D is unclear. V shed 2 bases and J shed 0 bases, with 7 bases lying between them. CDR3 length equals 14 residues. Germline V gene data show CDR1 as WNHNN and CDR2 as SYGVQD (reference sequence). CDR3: CASSENSMNTEAFF. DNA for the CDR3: TGCGCCAGCAGTGAGAACAGTATGAACACTGAAGCTTTCTTT.

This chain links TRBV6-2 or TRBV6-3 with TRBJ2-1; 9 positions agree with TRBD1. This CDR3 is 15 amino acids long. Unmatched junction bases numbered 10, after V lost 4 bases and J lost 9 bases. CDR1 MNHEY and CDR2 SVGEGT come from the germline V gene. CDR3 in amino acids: CASSSAGQGVTEQFF. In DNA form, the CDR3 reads TGTGCCAGCAGTTCAGCGGGACAGGGTGTTACTGAGCAGTTCTTC.

The CDR3 is CASSYIRPPGEQYF. The CDR3 region has the DNA TGTGCCAGCAGTTACATACGGCCACCGGGGGAGCAGTACTTC. The chain has TRBV6-2 or TRBV6-3 and TRBJ2-7; D might be TRBD2 (5 bases). The CDR3 loop spans 14 amino acids. Germline CDR1 is MNHEY and CDR2 is SVGEGT. With 2 bases removed from V and 7 bases from J, the gap between germline ends came to 15 bases.

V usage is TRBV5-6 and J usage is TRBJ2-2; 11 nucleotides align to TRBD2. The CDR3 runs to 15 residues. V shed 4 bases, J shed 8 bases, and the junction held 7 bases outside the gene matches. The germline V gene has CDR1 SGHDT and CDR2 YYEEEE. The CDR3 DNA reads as TGTGCCAGCAGCATACTAGCGGGGGTCATTGGGGAGCTGTTTTTT. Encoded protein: CASSILAGVIGELFF.

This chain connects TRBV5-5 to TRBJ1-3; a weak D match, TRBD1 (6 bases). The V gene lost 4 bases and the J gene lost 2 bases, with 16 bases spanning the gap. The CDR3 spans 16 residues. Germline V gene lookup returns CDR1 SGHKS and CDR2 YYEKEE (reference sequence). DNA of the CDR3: TGTGCCAGCAGCGATTACAGGGTTAGGACTGGAAACACCATATATTTT. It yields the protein CASSDYRVRTGNTIYF. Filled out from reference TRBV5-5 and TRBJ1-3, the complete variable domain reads DAGVTQSPTHLIKTRGQQVTLRCSPISGHKSVSWYQQVLGQGPQFIFQYYEKEERGRGNFPDRFSARQFPNYSSELNVNALLLGDSALYLCASSDYRVRTGNTIYFGEGSWLTVV.

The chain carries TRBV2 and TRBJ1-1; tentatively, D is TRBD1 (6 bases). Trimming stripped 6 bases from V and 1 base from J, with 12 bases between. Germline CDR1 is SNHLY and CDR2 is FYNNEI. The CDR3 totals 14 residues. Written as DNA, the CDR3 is TGTGCCAGCAGGGGGCACAGGGCGAACACTGAAGCTTTCTTT. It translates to CASRGHRANTEAFF.

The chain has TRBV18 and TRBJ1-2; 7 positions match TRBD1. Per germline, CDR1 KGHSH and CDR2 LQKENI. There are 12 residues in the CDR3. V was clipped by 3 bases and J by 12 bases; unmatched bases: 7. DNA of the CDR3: TGTGCCAGCTCACCCATACAGGGGACGGACACCTTC. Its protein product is CASSPIQGTDTF.

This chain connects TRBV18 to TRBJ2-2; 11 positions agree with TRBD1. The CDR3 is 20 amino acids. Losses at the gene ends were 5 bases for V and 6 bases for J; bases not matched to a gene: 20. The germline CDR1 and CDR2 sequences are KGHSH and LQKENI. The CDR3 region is CASSSEWTGGTWGPAGELFF. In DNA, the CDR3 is TGTGCCAGCTCATCCGAGTGGACAGGGGGCACCTGGGGTCCAGCCGGGGAGCTGTTTTTT.

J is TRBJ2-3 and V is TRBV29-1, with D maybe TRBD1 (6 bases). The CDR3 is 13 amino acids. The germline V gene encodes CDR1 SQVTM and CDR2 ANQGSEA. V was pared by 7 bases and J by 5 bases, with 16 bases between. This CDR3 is CSASFLGGDTQYF. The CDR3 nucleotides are TGCAGCGCCTCATTTCTAGGGGGAGATACGCAGTATTTT.

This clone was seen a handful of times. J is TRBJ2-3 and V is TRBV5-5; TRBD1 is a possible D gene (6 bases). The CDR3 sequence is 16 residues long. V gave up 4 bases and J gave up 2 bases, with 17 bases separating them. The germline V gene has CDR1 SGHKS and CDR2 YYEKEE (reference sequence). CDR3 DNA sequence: TGTGCCAGCAGCCCGGGTAGGGACACTTACACAGATACGCAGTATTTT. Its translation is CASSPGRDTYTDTQYF.

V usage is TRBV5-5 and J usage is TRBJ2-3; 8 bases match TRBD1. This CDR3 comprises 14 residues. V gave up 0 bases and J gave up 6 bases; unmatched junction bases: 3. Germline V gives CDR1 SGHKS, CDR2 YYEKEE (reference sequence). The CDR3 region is CASSLEYRGDTQYF. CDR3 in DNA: TGTGCCAGCAGCTTGGAATACAGGGGGGATACGCAGTATTTT.

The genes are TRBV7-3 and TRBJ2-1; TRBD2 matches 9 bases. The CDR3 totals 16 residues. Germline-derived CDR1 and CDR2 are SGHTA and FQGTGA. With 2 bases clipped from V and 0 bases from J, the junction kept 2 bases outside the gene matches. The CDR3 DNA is TGTGCCAGCAGCTTAGCTAGCGGGGTCTCCTACAATGAGCAGTTCTTC. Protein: CASSLASGVSYNEQFF.

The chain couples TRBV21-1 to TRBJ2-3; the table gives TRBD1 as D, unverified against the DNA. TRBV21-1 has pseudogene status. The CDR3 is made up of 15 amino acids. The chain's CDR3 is CASSKEGLGTDTQYF. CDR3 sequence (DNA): TGTGCCAGCAGCAAAGAGGGGTTGGGGACAGATACGCAGTATTTT.

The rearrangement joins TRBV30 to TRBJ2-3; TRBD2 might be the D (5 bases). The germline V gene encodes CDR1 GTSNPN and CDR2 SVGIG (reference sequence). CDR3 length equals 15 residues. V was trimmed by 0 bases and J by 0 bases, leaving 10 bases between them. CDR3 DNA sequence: TGTGCCTGGAGTGTAGGGTCGGGAAGCACAGATACGCAGTATTTT. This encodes CAWSVGSGSTDTQYF.